The rows below give T cell receptor beta chains drawn from one sample of a study of cytomegalovirus exposure and HLA in healthy donors. Repertoires were generated with immunoSEQ multiplex PCR, while TCRdb's copy carries only in-frame clones and drops some. The sample includes 65,000 or so clones, roughly 94% of them seen just once. The sample taken for sequencing was PBMCs. All receptors derive from a young man in good health and CMV-seropositive. CDR3s include the opening cysteine and the closing phenylalanine or tryptophan.

TRBV25-1 CASSEYREQGASNEQFF
TRBV27 CASTDRVTTGELFF
TRBV11-2 CASSLSGLGSYGYTF
TRBV6-1 CASSAQGAQETQYF
TRBV6-1 CASSEALTGNYGYTF
TRBV29-1 CSGSGTSGQETQYF
TRBV5-1 CASSLGQISANVLTF
TRBV7-3 CASSPGQGLGYTF
TRBV25-1 CASSKTGTSGSEQYF
TRBV6-5 CASSYGAHGNTEAFF
TRBV5-6 CASEGTPNIQYF
TRBV5-1 CASSLLLPTDTQYF
TRBV9 CASSARGGGNEQFF
TRBV7-2 CASSLGTGQETQYF
TRBV7-2 CASSLLRGGGELFF
TRBV29-1 CSVDRLAGFGEQFF